This is a list of T cell receptor beta chains from one sample in a study of early T cells in non-severe SARS-CoV-2 infection. TCRdb processed the 5' RACE reads anew with MiXCR; each CDR3 protein has one entry. The sample contains 65,000 to 85,000 distinct CDR3 sequences, about 13% of which appear only once. Sequenced sample: whole blood. These receptor sequences come from an adult who was a healthcare worker with PCR-confirmed SARS-CoV-2 infection or an uninfected control (not recorded which). Both conserved end residues are part of each CDR3. D genes are given only for firm matches. Part of the rows lack a size; the others show once, few, many or a class for expanded clones.

j_call v_call clone_size d_call cdr3_nt cdr3_aa
TRBJ1-4 TRBV12-3/TRBV12-4 many TRBD1 TGTGCCAGCAGTTTATCCCAGGGGGGTGAAAAACTGTTTTTT CASSLSQGGEKLFF
TRBJ2-3 TRBV29-1 many TRBD1 TGCAGCGTCCGAGGCGGACAGGGAGCATCAGATACGCAGTATTTT CSVRGGQGASDTQYF
TRBJ2-1 TRBV12-3/TRBV12-4 . . TGTGCCAGCAGTTTAATGTTGTCTGACAGAGACTACAATGAGCAGTTCTTC CASSLMLSDRDYNEQFF
TRBJ2-3 TRBV18 many TRBD1 TGTGCCAGCTCACCACGACAGGGGAAAAGCACAGATACGCAGTATTTT CASSPRQGKSTDTQYF
TRBJ1-6 TRBV30 many . TGTGCCTGGGGAAGCCCGCAGCGAAACTTT CAWGSPQRNF
TRBJ2-7 TRBV25-1 . . TGTGCCAGCAGTGGGTTCGGGAGCTCCTACGAGCAGTACTTC CASSGFGSSYEQYF
TRBJ1-1 TRBV2 . TRBD1 TGTGCCAGCAGCACTGACAGGGGGCGGACTGAAGCTTTCTTT CASSTDRGRTEAFF
TRBJ2-7 TRBV12-3/TRBV12-4 many . TGTGCCAGCAGTTTCCTAGTTTACGAGCAGTACTTC CASSFLVYEQYF
TRBJ2-7 TRBV19 . . TGTGCCAGTAGTGTCGGTGCGGTTAAGATGGACGAGCAGTACTTC CASSVGAVKMDEQYF
TRBJ1-4 TRBV7-9 . TRBD1 TGTGCCAGCAGCCAACCCGGACAGGGGGCCAAACTGTTTTTT CASSQPGQGAKLFF
TRBJ2-7 TRBV7-2 . . TGTGCCAGCAGCTTAGGCGCAGGATGGGCCTCCTACGAGCAGTACTTC CASSLGAGWASYEQYF
TRBJ2-1 TRBV7-9 few TRBD2 TGTGCCAGCCGACTGAGGACTAGCGGCTACAATGAGCAGTTCTTC CASRLRTSGYNEQFF
TRBJ2-1 TRBV20-1 many TRBD1 TGCAGTGCGCCTCTCCGGGACAGGGGCGACAATGAGCAGTTCTTC CSAPLRDRGDNEQFF
TRBJ2-3 TRBV19 . . TGTGCCAGCTTAGATCCGGGGGACCGTGATACGCAGTATTTT CASLDPGDRDTQYF
TRBJ1-1 TRBV2 few . TGTGCCAGCAGTGAGGTCCAGACTCTCACTGAAGCTTTCTTT CASSEVQTLTEAFF
TRBJ2-2 TRBV29-1 once . TGCAGCGCCATTATTGTGAACACCGGGGAGCTGTTTTTT CSAIIVNTGELFF
TRBJ2-7 TRBV11-3 many TRBD1 TGTGCCAGCAGCTTAGAGGCAGGGGGATCCTACGAGCAGTACTTC CASSLEAGGSYEQYF
TRBJ2-7 TRBV9 few . TGTGCCAGCAGCGCTCAAGAACTCACAGGGTTGGGGTACGAGCAGTACTTC CASSAQELTGLGYEQYF
TRBJ2-7 TRBV5-1 few . TGCGCCAGCAGCCGAACCCTATCAGGATCCTACGAGCAGTACTTC CASSRTLSGSYEQYF
TRBJ2-3 TRBV24-1 many . TGTGCCACCAGTGGGCCCTCTCTAGGGAGCACAGATACGCAGTATTTT CATSGPSLGSTDTQYF
TRBJ2-7 TRBV5-1 . TRBD2 TGCGCCAGCAGCTTGGGGGGACTAGCGCCGTACGAGCAGTACTTC CASSLGGLAPYEQYF
TRBJ2-1 TRBV11-2 few TRBD2 TGTGCCAGCAGCTTAGATGGAGGACTAGCTCATGAGCAGTTCTTC CASSLDGGLAHEQFF
TRBJ1-2 TRBV11-3 few . TGTGCCAGCAGCCCGTCCCAGGGCTATGGCTACACCTTC CASSPSQGYGYTF
TRBJ1-1 TRBV14 . TRBD1 TGTGCCAGCAGCCTTAGGACAGGGCTGAACACTGAAGCTTTCTTT CASSLRTGLNTEAFF
TRBJ2-2 TRBV12-3/TRBV12-4 many . TGTGCCAGCAGTTTTACGACAGTGGGCACCGGGGAGCTGTTTTTT CASSFTTVGTGELFF
TRBJ1-5 TRBV11-2 many . TGTGCCAGCAGTGGACAGAATAGCAATCAGCCCCAGCATTTT CASSGQNSNQPQHF
TRBJ1-1 TRBV29-1 few TRBD1 TGCAGCGTTGAAGATCGGACAGGGAAGGTTGAAGCTTTCTTT CSVEDRTGKVEAFF
TRBJ2-2 TRBV9 many . TGTGCCAGCAGCGTAGCTACAACAGGGATCTACACCGGGGAGCTGTTTTTT CASSVATTGIYTGELFF
TRBJ1-2 TRBV7-9 . . TGTGCCAGCAGCTCCCGTGATTGGGGCTACACCTTC CASSSRDWGYTF
TRBJ2-1 TRBV21-1 few . TGTGCCAGCAGCAAAACGATCCAGTTCTTC CASSKTIQFF
TRBJ2-1 TRBV23-1 many TRBD1 TGCGCCAGCAGTTACATAGCGAGGCAGGGGGATTTGGAGCAGTTCTTC CASSYIARQGDLEQFF
TRBJ2-2 TRBV19 . TRBD1 TGTGCCAGCACCTCCGACCCCGGGACAGCGAACACCGGGGAGCTGTTTTTT CASTSDPGTANTGELFF